Ten or more counts support the clone carrying this T cell receptor (beta chain). Its specificity is not known. 5'RACE template switching generated TCR cDNA, adding a universal primer site and UMIs. TCRdb itself ran the 5' RACE reads through MiXCR, one entry per CDR3 protein. The table includes nearly 550,000 distinct CDR3 sequences, roughly a fifth detected once. The data stem from a study of T cells after yellow fever vaccination. Looking at the study overall: Low-cell-number fractions underwent preparation using SMART-Seq v4 Ultra Low Input. Study observations and caveats: Although most clonotypes did not, a small share appeared in both CD4 and CD8 compartments. The study re-detected most primary-vaccination clones after the booster (approximately 96% CD4, roughly 91% CD8).

The clonotype was recovered from a man aged 25-40 years who received the YFV17D yellow fever vaccine. This specimen consisted of PBMCs, obtained 15 days after the yellow fever booster vaccination.

Written as DNA, the CDR3 is TGTGCCAGCAGCCAGGCCAGCGGGAGTTCCTACAATGAGCAGTTCTTC. Residues: CASSQASGSSYNEQFF. This chain connects TRBV3-1 to TRBJ2-1; 8 positions agree with TRBD2. J gave up 1 base and V 3 bases, and 5 bases lay outside the gene matches. Germline-derived CDR1 and CDR2 are LGHDT and YNNKEL (reference sequence). CDR3 length: 16 residues.